Shown below are 17 T cell receptor beta chains from a single sample sequenced in a study of early T cells in non-severe SARS-CoV-2 infection (dated by TCRdb to about 2021). The library was made by 5' RACE. For sequencing, a NextSeq 500 was employed. The public reads were run again by TCRdb, first through fastp at Q25 and then through MiXCR, and only productive beta chains were kept. Rows with one shared CDR3 protein collapse into an entry with the most common genes and DNA. The sample contains 65,000 to 95,000 distinct CDR3 sequences, 16% of them found a single time. The ten most abundant clones make up approximately 2.6% of the sample. The specimen was whole blood. The receptors shown here come from an adult who was a healthcare worker with PCR-confirmed SARS-CoV-2 infection or an uninfected control (not recorded which).

The V call is TRBV6-1, the J call TRBJ2-7; tentative D call: TRBD1 (5 bases). The CDR3 contains 15 residues. CDR1 is MNHNS, CDR2 SASEGT, per germline. The V end was cut by 8 bases, the J end by 0 bases, with 17 bases between. In DNA, the CDR3 is TGTGCCAGCCAGACAGCTTTTGCCCTCTCCTACGAGCAGTACTTC. Translated: CASQTAFALSYEQYF.

This clonotype was seen at least ten times. The chain combines TRBV21-1 with TRBJ1-5; the table's D call TRBD1 went unverified against the DNA. TRBV21-1 is flagged as a pseudogene. The CDR3 runs to 14 residues. CDR3 nucleotides: TGTGCCAGCAGCCGGGGGCAGGGAAATCAGCCCCAGCATTTT. Amino acids: CASSRGQGNQPQHF.

The rearrangement uses TRBV5-1 and TRBJ2-1; 8 bases align to TRBD1. CDR1 and CDR2 (germline): SGHRS, YFSETQ. V trimming: 7 bases; J trimming: 8 bases; junction bases outside the gene matches: 14. This CDR3 is 15 amino acids long. This chain's CDR3 is CASGSYGQGRDEQFF. The DNA for the CDR3 is TGCGCCAGCGGATCCTACGGACAGGGCAGGGATGAGCAGTTCTTC. Based on the CDR3 plus reference TRBV5-1 and TRBJ2-1, the full variable domain is KAGVTQTPRYLIKTRGQQVTLSCSPISGHRSVSWYQQTPGQGLQFLFEYFSETQRNKGNFPGRFSGRQFSNSRSEMNVSTLELGDSALYLCASGSYGQGRDEQFFGPGTRLTVL.

This clonotype was observed a handful of times. The chain combines TRBV7-6 with TRBJ2-3; 14 nucleotides line up with TRBD2. Germline CDR1 reads SGHVS; CDR2 reads FNYEAQ. The V segment lost 3 bases and the J segment 6 bases; nucleotides outside the gene matches: 5. The CDR3 sequence is 16 residues long. Written as DNA, the CDR3 is TGTGCCAGCAGCTTCCGACTAGCGGGGGGGTTGGATACGCAGTATTTT. Translating gives CASSFRLAGGLDTQYF. The full variable domain, rest sourced from reference TRBV7-6 and TRBJ2-3, is GAGVSQSPRYKVTKRGQDVALRCDPISGHVSLYWYRQALGQGPEFLTYFNYEAQQDKSGLPNDRFSAERPEGSISTLTIQRTEQRDSAMYRCASSFRLAGGLDTQYFGPGTRLTVL.

For the CDR3, the DNA is TGCGCCAGCATCGGGAAAAACACCGGGGAGCTGTTTTTT. Amino acids: CASIGKNTGELFF. The chain combines TRBV5-1 with TRBJ2-2, with D tentatively TRBD2 (5 bases). V dropped 6 bases and J dropped 2 bases, with 8 bases sitting between them. CDR3 length equals 13 residues. Germline CDR1 is SGHRS and CDR2 is YFSETQ.

The V gene is TRBV12-3 or TRBV12-4, the J gene TRBJ1-1; possible D gene TRBD1, 5 bases. V lost 1 base to trimming and J lost 1 base, with 16 bases between them. This CDR3 comprises 17 residues. Here the CDR3 reads CASSLGTLIYSNTEAFF. Written as DNA, the CDR3 is TGTGCCAGCAGTTTAGGGACACTCATTTACTCGAACACTGAAGCTTTCTTT.

Written as DNA, the CDR3 is TGTGCTAGTGGTCGTGATCAGCCCCAGCATTTT. Translation: CASGRDQPQHF. The chain has TRBV12-5 and TRBJ1-5, with D uncertain. The germline V gene encodes CDR1 LGHNT and CDR2 FRNRAP. With 5 bases removed from V and 5 bases from J, the gap between germline ends came to 4 bases. The CDR3 spans 11 residues.

J is TRBJ1-2 and V is TRBV29-1; D remains ambiguous. Germline CDR1 and CDR2: SQVTM and ANQGSEA. This CDR3 has 12 amino acids. Trimming cost V 4 bases and J 0 bases, with 6 bases left between them. The CDR3 sequence is CSVAAANYGYTF. The CDR3 DNA reads TGCAGCGTTGCTGCAGCTAACTATGGCTACACCTTC. Complete variable domain (other parts from reference TRBV29-1 and TRBJ1-2): SAVISQKPSRDICQRGTSLTIQCQVDSQVTMMFWYRQQPGQSLTLIATANQGSEATYESGFVIDKFPISRPNLTFSTLTVSNMSPEDSSIYLCSVAAANYGYTFGSGTRLTVV.

This clonotype was seen a handful of times. This sequence joins TRBV18 and TRBJ2-1; no definite D call. The CDR3 is 17 residues long. V gave up 8 bases and J gave up 5 bases, with 25 bases separating them. Germline assignment: CDR1 KGHSH and CDR2 LQKENI. The CDR3 region is CASAWAATPERNNEQFF. CDR3 nucleotides: TGTGCCAGCGCCTGGGCAGCTACACCGGAGCGTAACAATGAGCAGTTCTTC.

V and J are TRBV5-6 and TRBJ2-1; the D is unclear. Looked up from germline, CDR1 is SGHDT and CDR2 is YYEEEE. Trimming cost V 2 bases and J 3 bases, with 15 bases left between them. CDR3 size: 16 residues. The CDR3 DNA reads as TGTGCCAGCAGCTTCCCGCTCCGGAACTTCTACAATGAGCAGTTCTTC. Translating it yields CASSFPLRNFYNEQFF.

V is TRBV2 and J is TRBJ1-2; D remains ambiguous. CDR1 and CDR2 (germline): SNHLY, FYNNEI. This CDR3 comprises 16 residues. Trimming took off 2 bases at V and 4 bases at J, with 17 bases between the two ends. CDR3 coding DNA: TGTGCCAGCAGTGAACAGTCCATACCCCCCACCTATGGCTACACCTTC. Amino acids: CASSEQSIPPTYGYTF.

There are a few counts of this clonotype. This sequence joins TRBV30 and TRBJ2-4; a possible D gene is TRBD2 (7 bases). Trimming took 4 bases from V and 6 from J, leaving 13 bases between them. The CDR3 sequence is 13 residues long. Germline V gene data show CDR1 as GTSNPN and CDR2 as SVGIG (reference sequence). DNA of the CDR3: TGTGCCTGGATAGAGGGAGGGGGAAACATTCAGTACTTC. It translates to CAWIEGGGNIQYF.

This clonotype occurred a few times. J is TRBJ2-1 and V is TRBV20-1; a possible D gene is TRBD2 (6 bases). The length of the CDR3 is 15 residues. CDR1 DFQATT and CDR2 SNEGSKA come from the germline V gene (reference sequence). V lost 1 base to trimming and J lost 7 bases, with 17 bases between them. The CDR3 region is CSARALTSLVNEQFF. CDR3 in DNA: TGCAGTGCTAGAGCGTTGACTAGTTTAGTGAATGAGCAGTTCTTC.

The chain uses TRBV19 and TRBJ1-5; TRBD1 agrees at 10 bases. The V and J ends lost 5 bases and 4 bases, in that order; junction bases with no gene match: 8. CDR1 and CDR2 (germline): LNHDA, SQIVND (reference sequence). CDR3 length: 16 amino acids. CDR3 amino acids: CASSLDRGQGNQPQHF. For the CDR3, the DNA is TGTGCCAGTAGTCTTGACAGGGGGCAGGGGAATCAGCCCCAGCATTTT.

This clonotype has just a few counts. The rearrangement joins TRBV28 to TRBJ2-7; 8 bases agree with TRBD1. Germline-derived CDR1 and CDR2 are MDHEN and SYDVKM. There are 16 residues in the CDR3. The junction had 11 bases not matched to a gene; V was cut back by 4 bases and J by 3 bases. CDR3 loop: CASSSIPDRGGYEQYF. Here the CDR3 DNA reads TGTGCCAGCAGTTCCATCCCTGACAGGGGAGGCTACGAGCAGTACTTC.

This clonotype appeared many times. The genes are TRBV28 and TRBJ2-7, with a possible D match to TRBD2 (5 bases). Trimming left V 6 bases short and J 6 bases short, with 18 bases between. In germline, CDR1 is MDHEN, CDR2 SYDVKM. The CDR3 runs 14 residues. The CDR3 reads CASSLQRPVVEQYF. As DNA, the CDR3 is TGTGCCAGCAGCTTACAGCGGCCGGTAGTCGAGCAGTACTTC.

V is TRBV7-9 and J is TRBJ2-1; D possibly corresponds to TRBD1 (5 bases). Germline CDR1 SEHNR, CDR2 FQNEAQ (reference sequence). The CDR3 extends over 17 amino acids. The V and J ends lost 5 bases and 0 bases respectively, with 17 bases between them. CDR3: CASSPPPRVSSYNEQFF. CDR3 bases: TGTGCCAGCAGCCCCCCTCCCAGGGTTAGCTCCTACAATGAGCAGTTCTTC.